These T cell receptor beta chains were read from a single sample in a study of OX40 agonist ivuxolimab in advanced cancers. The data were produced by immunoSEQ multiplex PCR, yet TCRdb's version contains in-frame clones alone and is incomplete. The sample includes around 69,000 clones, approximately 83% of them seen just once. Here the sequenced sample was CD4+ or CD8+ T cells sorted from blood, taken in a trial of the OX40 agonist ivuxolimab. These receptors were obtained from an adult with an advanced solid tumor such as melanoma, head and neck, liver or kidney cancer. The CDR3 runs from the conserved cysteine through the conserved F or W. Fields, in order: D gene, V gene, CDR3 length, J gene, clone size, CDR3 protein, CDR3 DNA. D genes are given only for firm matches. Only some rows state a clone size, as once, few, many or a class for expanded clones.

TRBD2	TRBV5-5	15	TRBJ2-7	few	CASSDLLAGAYEQYF	TGTGCCAGCAGCGACCTACTAGCGGGAGCCTACGAGCAGTACTTC
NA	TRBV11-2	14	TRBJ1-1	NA	CASSSPSRGTEAFF	TGTGCCAGCAGCTCTCCCTCCCGGGGCACTGAAGCTTTCTTT
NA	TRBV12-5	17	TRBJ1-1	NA	CASGLVAVGGVNTEAFF	TGTGCTAGTGGTTTGGTCGCTGTTGGGGGGGTGAACACTGAAGCTTTCTTT
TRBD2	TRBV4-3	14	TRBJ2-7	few	CASSQGGSSYEQYF	TGCGCCAGCAGCCAAGGCGGGAGCTCCTACGAGCAGTACTTC
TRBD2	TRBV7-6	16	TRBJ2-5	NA	CASSLELAMGSETQYF	TGTGCCAGCAGCTTAGAACTAGCGATGGGAAGTGAGACCCAGTACTTC
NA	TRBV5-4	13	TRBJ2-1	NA	CASSRTDRDEQFF	TGTGCCAGCAGCCGGACGGACAGAGATGAGCAGTTCTTC
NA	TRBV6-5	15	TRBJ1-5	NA	CASSYSKELVGPQHF	TGTGCCAGCAGTTACTCGAAGGAATTGGTAGGGCCCCAGCATTTT
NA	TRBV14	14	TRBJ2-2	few	CASSIRGNTGELFF	TGTGCCAGTTCCATCCGGGGGAACACCGGGGAGCTGTTTTTT
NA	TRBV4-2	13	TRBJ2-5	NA	CASSQGAQETQYF	TGTGCCAGCAGCCAAGGGGCCCAAGAGACCCAGTACTTC
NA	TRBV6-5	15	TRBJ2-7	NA	CASRLGAEAVYEQYF	TGTGCCAGCAGGCTCGGAGCGGAGGCAGTCTACGAGCAGTACTTC
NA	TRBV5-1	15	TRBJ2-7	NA	CASSLRGGQPYEQYF	TGCGCCAGCAGCTTGAGGGGCGGACAGCCCTACGAGCAGTACTTC
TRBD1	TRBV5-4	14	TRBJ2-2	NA	CASSQIQGNGELFF	TGTGCCAGCAGTCAAATACAGGGGAACGGGGAGCTGTTTTTT
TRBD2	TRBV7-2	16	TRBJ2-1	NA	CASSPPGLAGYNEQFF	TGTGCCAGCAGCCCCCCGGGACTAGCGGGTTACAATGAGCAGTTCTTC
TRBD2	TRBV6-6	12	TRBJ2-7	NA	CATQTSSIEQYF	TGTGCCACCCAGACTAGCTCGATCGAGCAGTACTTC
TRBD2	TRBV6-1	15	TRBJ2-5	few	CASLRGAGGQETQYF	TGTGCCAGCCTGAGAGGGGCGGGGGGGCAAGAGACCCAGTACTTC
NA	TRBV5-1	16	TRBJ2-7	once	CASSLPPPYAAYEQYF	TGCGCCAGCAGCTTGCCCCCGCCTTACGCGGCCTACGAGCAGTACTTC
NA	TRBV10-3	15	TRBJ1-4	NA	CAISEFQGSSEKLFF	TGTGCCATCAGTGAGTTTCAGGGAAGTAGTGAAAAACTGTTTTTT
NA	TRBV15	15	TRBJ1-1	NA	CATSRDKGVNTEAFF	TGTGCCACCAGCAGAGATAAGGGAGTGAACACTGAAGCTTTCTTT
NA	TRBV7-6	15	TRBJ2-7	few	CASSFYDDRNYEQYF	TGTGCCAGCAGCTTTTACGATGACAGAAACTACGAGCAGTACTTC
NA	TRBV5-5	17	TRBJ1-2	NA	CASSLGRVLLPNYGYTF	TGTGCCAGCAGCCTTGGCAGGGTCCTCCTTCCTAACTATGGCTACACCTTC
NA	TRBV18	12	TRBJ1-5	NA	CASKEGGQPQHF	TGTGCCAGCAAAGAGGGCGGTCAGCCCCAGCATTTT
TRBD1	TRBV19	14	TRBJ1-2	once	CASTQMTGSYGYTF	TGTGCCAGTACCCAGATGACAGGGTCCTATGGCTACACCTTC
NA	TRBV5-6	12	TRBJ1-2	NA	CASSLDSYGYTF	TGTGCCAGCAGCTTGGACAGTTATGGCTACACCTTC
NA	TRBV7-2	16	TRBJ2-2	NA	CASSLVGVLSTGELFF	TGTGCCAGCAGCTTAGTTGGAGTGCTCTCCACCGGGGAGCTGTTTTTT
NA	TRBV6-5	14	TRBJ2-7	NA	CASSYKPASYEQYF	TGTGCCAGCAGTTACAAGCCAGCAAGTTACGAGCAGTACTTC
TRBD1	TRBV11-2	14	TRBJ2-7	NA	CASSRTGVNYEQYF	TGTGCCAGCAGCCGTACAGGGGTGAACTACGAGCAGTACTTC
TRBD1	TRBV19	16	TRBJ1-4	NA	CASSIGWLDRGEKLFF	TGTGCCAGTAGTATCGGGTGGCTGGACAGGGGAGAAAAACTGTTTTTT
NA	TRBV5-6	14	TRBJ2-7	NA	CASSYSGGRYEQYF	TGTGCCAGCAGCTACTCTGGGGGGCGCTACGAGCAGTACTTC
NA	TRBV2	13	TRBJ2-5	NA	CASKGNSQETQYF	TGTGCCAGCAAGGGGAATTCCCAAGAGACCCAGTACTTC
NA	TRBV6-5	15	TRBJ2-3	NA	CASTNQGRGADTQYF	TGTGCCAGCACCAACCAGGGTCGGGGGGCGGATACGCAGTATTTT
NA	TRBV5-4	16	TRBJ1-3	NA	CASSPGDIPSGNTIYF	TGTGCCAGCAGCCCGGGGGACATACCCTCTGGAAACACCATATATTTT
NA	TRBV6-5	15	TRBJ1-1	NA	CASSYRGTLATEAFF	TGTGCCAGCAGTTATCGAGGCACGTTGGCCACTGAAGCTTTCTTT
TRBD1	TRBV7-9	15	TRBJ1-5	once	CASAPGQGFFQPQHF	TGTGCCAGCGCACCCGGACAGGGATTTTTCCAGCCCCAGCATTTT
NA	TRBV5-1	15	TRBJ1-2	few	CASSLAGDSPYGYTF	TGCGCCAGCAGCTTGGCCGGAGACAGTCCCTATGGCTACACCTTC
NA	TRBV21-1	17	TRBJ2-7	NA	CASSGPTPGQGRFEQYF	TGTGCCAGCAGCGGCCCAACACCGGGACAGGGGCGATTTGAGCAGTACTTC
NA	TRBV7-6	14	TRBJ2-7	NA	CASSILSAGAEQYF	TGTGCCAGCAGCATACTCTCAGCCGGGGCCGAGCAGTACTTC
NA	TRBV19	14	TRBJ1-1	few	CASSIIPGDTEAFF	TGTGCCAGTAGTATAATACCAGGGGACACTGAAGCTTTCTTT
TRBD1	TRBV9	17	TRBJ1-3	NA	CASSALPNRGAGNTIYF	TGTGCCAGCAGCGCCTTACCCAACAGGGGAGCCGGAAACACCATATATTTT
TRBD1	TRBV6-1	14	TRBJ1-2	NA	CASSRDSLYYGYTF	TGTGCCAGCAGTCGGGACAGCCTGTACTATGGCTACACCTTC
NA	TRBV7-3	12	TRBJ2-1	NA	CASSQGNNEQFF	TGTGCCAGCAGCCAAGGGAATAATGAGCAGTTCTTC
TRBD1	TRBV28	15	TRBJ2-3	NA	CASLPPRQGGDTQYF	TGTGCCAGCCTCCCCCCTCGACAGGGCGGAGATACGCAGTATTTT